This TCR beta chain was obtained from a study of shared clonotypes between healthy human individuals. Broader study findings: The naive CD4 repertoires of a handful of donors were compared, and about 5% of clonotypes were shared.

Using immunoSEQ multiplex PCR, the repertoire was profiled, and TCRdb retains in-frame clones only, with some absent. The sample contains roughly 1,100,000 clones, around 74% of which appear only once. On this clone itself: Its cognate antigen is unknown.

Sequenced: memory CD4+ T cells sorted from blood. Subset meaning: CD45RA-negative fraction. This sequence originates from a man aged 18 to 30 in good health.

CDR3 residues: CASSPIRMTEAFF. DNA for the CDR3: TGTGCCAGCTCACCAATCCGTATGACTGAAGCTTTCTTT. The gene calls are TRBV18 and TRBJ1-1, with D unresolved. The CDR3 has 13 amino acids. Germline values: CDR1 KGHSH, CDR2 LQKENI. V lost 2 bases to trimming and J lost 5 bases, with 9 bases between them.